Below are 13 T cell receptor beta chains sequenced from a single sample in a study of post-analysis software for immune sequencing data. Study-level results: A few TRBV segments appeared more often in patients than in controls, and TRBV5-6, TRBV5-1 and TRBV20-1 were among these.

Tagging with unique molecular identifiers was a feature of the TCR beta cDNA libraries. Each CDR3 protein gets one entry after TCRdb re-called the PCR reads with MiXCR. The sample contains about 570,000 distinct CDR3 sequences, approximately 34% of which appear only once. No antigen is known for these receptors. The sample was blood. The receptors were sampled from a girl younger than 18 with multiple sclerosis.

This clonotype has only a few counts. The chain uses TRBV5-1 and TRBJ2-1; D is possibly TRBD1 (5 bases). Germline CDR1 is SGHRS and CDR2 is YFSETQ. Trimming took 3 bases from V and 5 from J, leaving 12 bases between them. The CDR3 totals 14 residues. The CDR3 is CASSSQGIHNEQFF. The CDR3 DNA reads TGCGCCAGCAGCTCCCAGGGTATCCACAATGAGCAGTTCTTC.

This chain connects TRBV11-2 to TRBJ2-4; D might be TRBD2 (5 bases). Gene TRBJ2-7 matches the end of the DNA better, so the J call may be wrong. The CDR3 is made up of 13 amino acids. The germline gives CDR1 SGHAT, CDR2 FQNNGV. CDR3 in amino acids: CASSLERTGEQYF. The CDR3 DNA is TGTGCCAGCAGCTTAGAACGGACTGGCGAGCAGTACTTC.

CDR3 amino acids: CASSLTGGHTEAFF. CDR3 in DNA: TGTGCCAGCAGTTTAACAGGGGGGCACACTGAAGCTTTCTTT. J is TRBJ1-1 and V is TRBV12-3 or TRBV12-4; 8 bases map to TRBD1. This CDR3 is 14 amino acids long. V shed 2 bases and J 3 bases; nucleotides not matched to a gene: 2.

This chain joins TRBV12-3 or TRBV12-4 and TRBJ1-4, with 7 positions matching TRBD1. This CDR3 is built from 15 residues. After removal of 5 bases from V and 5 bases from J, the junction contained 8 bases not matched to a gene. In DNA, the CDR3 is TGTGCCAGCAGTACTCGGACAGGAAACAATGAAAAACTGTTTTTT. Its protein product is CASSTRTGNNEKLFF.

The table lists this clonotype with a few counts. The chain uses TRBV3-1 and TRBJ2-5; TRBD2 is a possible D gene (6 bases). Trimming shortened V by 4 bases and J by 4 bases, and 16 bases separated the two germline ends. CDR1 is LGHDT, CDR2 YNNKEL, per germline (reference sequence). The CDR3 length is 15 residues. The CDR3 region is CASSPTKGGRETQYF. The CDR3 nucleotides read TGTGCCAGCAGCCCCACTAAGGGAGGACGAGAGACCCAGTACTTC.

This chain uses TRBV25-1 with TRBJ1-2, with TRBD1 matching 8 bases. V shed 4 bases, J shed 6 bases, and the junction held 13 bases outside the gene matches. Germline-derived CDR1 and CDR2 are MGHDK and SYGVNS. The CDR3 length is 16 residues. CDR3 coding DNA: TGTGCCAGCAGTGGGGCAGGGGGCGTATACGGTAATGGCTACACCTTC. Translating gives CASSGAGGVYGNGYTF.

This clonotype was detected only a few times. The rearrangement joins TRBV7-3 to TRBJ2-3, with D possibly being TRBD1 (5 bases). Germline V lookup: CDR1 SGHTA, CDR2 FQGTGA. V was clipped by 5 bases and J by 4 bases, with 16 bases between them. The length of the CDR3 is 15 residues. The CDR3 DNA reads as TGTGCCAGCAGCCCCTCAGCTAGGGGCTCAGATACGCAGTATTTT. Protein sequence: CASSPSARGSDTQYF.

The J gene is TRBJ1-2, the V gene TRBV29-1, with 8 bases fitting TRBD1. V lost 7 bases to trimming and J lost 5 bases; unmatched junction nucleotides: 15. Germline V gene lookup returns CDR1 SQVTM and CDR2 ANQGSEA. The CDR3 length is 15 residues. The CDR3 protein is CSARAGGAKKYGYTF. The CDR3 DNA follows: TGCAGCGCCCGGGCAGGGGGCGCGAAGAAGTATGGCTACACCTTC.

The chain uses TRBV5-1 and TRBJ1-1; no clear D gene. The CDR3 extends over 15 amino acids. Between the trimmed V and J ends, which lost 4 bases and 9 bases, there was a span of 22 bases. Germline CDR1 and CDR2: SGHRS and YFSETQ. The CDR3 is CASSPDGQSDVKAFF. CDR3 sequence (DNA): TGCGCCAGCAGCCCCGACGGGCAGTCCGATGTTAAAGCTTTCTTT.

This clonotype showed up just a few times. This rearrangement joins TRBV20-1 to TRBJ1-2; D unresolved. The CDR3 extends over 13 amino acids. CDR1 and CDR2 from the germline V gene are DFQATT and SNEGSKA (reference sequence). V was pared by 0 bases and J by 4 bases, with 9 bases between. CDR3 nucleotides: TGCAGTGCTAGAGACACGGTTACCTATGGCTACACCTTC. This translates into CSARDTVTYGYTF.

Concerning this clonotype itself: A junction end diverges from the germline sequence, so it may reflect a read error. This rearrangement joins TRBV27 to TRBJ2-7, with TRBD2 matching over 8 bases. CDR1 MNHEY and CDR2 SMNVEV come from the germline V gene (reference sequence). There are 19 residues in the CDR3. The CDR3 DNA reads TGCACCAGCAGTTTCTCTCCCATTACTACGTCGGGGGGGCCATACGAGCAGTACTTC. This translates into CTSSFSPITTSGGPYEQYF.

CDR3 region: CASSPLGTGDGYTF. Written as DNA, the CDR3 is TGTGCCAGCTCACCTTTGGGGACAGGGGATGGCTACACCTTC. This chain uses TRBV18 with TRBJ1-2; 10 nucleotides match TRBD1. CDR3 length: 14 amino acids. J gave up 6 bases and V 3 bases, and 4 bases lay outside the gene matches. Germline loops: CDR1 KGHSH, CDR2 LQKENI.

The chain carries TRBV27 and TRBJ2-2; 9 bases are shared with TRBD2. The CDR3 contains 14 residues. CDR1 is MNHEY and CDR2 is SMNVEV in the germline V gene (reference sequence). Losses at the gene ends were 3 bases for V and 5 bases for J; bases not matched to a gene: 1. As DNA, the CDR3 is TGTGCCAGCAGTTTCCTAGCGGGGACCGGGGAGCTGTTTTTT. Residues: CASSFLAGTGELFF.